This T cell receptor beta chain is from a study of neoadjuvant anti-PD-1 for oral cavity cancer. As for the study in general: Around day 43, patients without progression received a fourth nivolumab dose before surgery.

In its sample, this clone was seen a few times. No culture or expansion preceded analysis of these blood cells. The CDR3 spans 16 residues. V was cut by 3 bases and J by 2 bases, with 14 bases left in between. Germline values: CDR1 LNHDA, CDR2 SQIVND (reference sequence). Most PBMC samples had 400 to 550 ng input DNA in six replicates. Clones were sequenced by immunoSEQ multiplex PCR, and TCRdb holds only the in-frame ones, with some missing. The sample holds about 6,700 clones, around 77% seen once. The chain couples TRBV19 to TRBJ1-5; D is possibly TRBD1 (6 bases). This specimen consisted of PBMCs, obtained before nivolumab (anti-PD-1) treatment. The TCR comes from a person aged 35-80 years with oral cavity squamous cell carcinoma. CDR3 residues: CASSMGAGAGNQPQHF. In DNA, the CDR3 is TGTGCCAGTAGTATGGGAGCGGGGGCCGGCAATCAGCCCCAGCATTTT.